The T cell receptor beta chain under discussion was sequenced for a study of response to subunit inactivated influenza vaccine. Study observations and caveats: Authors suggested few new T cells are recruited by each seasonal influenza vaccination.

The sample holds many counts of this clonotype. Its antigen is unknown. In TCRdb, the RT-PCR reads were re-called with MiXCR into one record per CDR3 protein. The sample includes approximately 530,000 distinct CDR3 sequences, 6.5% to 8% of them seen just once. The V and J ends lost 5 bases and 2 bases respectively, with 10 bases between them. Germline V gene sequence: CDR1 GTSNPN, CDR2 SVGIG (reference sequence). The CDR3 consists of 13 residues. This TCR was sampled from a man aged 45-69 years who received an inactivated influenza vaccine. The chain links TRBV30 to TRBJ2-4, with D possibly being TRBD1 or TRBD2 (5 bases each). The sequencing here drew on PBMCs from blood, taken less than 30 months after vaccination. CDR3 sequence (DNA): TGTGCCTGGTTGGGACGGCCCAAAAACATTCAGTACTTC. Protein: CAWLGRPKNIQYF.